This entry lists 5 T cell receptor beta chains sequenced from one sample in a study of T cells in Graves' hyperthyroidism and ophthalmopathy. Amplification yielded TCR beta CDR3 regions, with RNA transcripts as the source. First-round RT-PCR of the TCR CDR3 relied on the HTBI primer set. MiXCR was run by TCRdb on the multiplex PCR reads, yielding one entry per CDR3 protein. This table holds a few hundred thousand distinct CDR3 sequences, 40% to 55% found once. Sequences were obtained from peripheral blood or thyroid tissue (not recorded which). The receptors were gathered from a woman in her late teens or twenties with Graves' hyperthyroidism.

This clonotype came up a few times. The V call is TRBV5-1, the J call TRBJ1-2; TRBD1 matches 7 bases. Germline-derived CDR1 and CDR2 are SGHRS and YFSETQ. The V gene end was trimmed by 5 bases and the J gene end by 3 bases; junction bases not matched to a gene: 7. There are 14 residues in the CDR3. The DNA for the CDR3 is TGCGCCAGCAGGATACAGGGGATGGACTATGGCTACACCTTC. It codes for CASRIQGMDYGYTF.

V and J are TRBV3-1 and TRBJ1-1; D is undetermined. Germline CDR1 reads LGHDT; CDR2 reads YNNKEL (reference sequence). The V gene lost 6 bases and the J gene lost 2 bases, with 10 bases spanning the gap. The CDR3 spans 13 residues. The CDR3 bases are TGTGCCAGCAGAGTAGGACTAAACACTGAAGCTTTCTTT. Translating it yields CASRVGLNTEAFF.

The sample holds many counts of this clonotype. The chain combines TRBV20-1 with TRBJ2-7; the D gene is possibly TRBD2 (5 bases). Germline CDR1 and CDR2: DFQATT and SNEGSKA (reference sequence). Trimming left V 0 bases short and J 5 bases short, with 17 bases between. This CDR3 has 15 residues. The CDR3 region is CSARDRGWGSDEQYF. The DNA for the CDR3 is TGCAGTGCTAGAGATCGGGGATGGGGTTCCGACGAGCAGTACTTC.

The table lists this clonotype with a count of one. A read error may produce the germline difference seen at one junction end. The J gene is TRBJ2-5, the V gene TRBV7-2, with 10 bases lining up with TRBD2. The CDR3 runs to 15 residues. Germline CDR1 reads SGHTA; CDR2 reads FQGNSA. The CDR3 loop is CASSLAGALQETQYF. The CDR3 coding sequence is TGTGCCAGCAGCCTAGCGGGGGCTCTCCAAGAGACCCAGTACTTC.

This clonotype was found many times. This chain joins TRBV12-3 or TRBV12-4 and TRBJ1-1; unclear D gene. The CDR3 runs to 13 residues. V was pared by 7 bases and J by 7 bases, with 16 bases between. CDR3 region: CASTRFTPVEAFF. The CDR3 DNA reads TGTGCCAGCACCCGATTCACCCCGGTTGAAGCTTTCTTT.